Following are 3 T cell receptor beta chains from one sample sequenced in a study of T cells in tuberculosis. Sequenced by immunoSEQ multiplex PCR; TCRdb stores in-frame clones only, minus some. This repertoire shows about 25,000 clones, nearly 97% found once; its top ten account for more than 7.5%. What was sequenced was PBMCs. Receptors originate from a donor aged 5-35 years with latent tuberculosis or without tuberculosis infection.

Within the sample, this clone is medium-sized. V usage is TRBV4-1 and J usage is TRBJ2-7; 10 bases line up with TRBD2. The CDR3 contains 15 residues. The V and J ends lost 3 bases and 0 bases, in that order; junction bases with no gene match: 2. CDR1 is MGHRA and CDR2 is YSYEKL in the germline V gene. CDR3 sequence (DNA): TGCGCCAGCAGCCAGGTAGCGGGGGGCTCCTACGAGCAGTACTTC. Translation gives CASSQVAGGSYEQYF.

The rearrangement joins TRBV7-6 to TRBJ2-3; 8 bases agree with TRBD1. CDR1 is SGHVS and CDR2 is FNYEAQ in the germline V gene. Trimming took 0 bases from V and 4 from J; bases not matched to a gene: 3. This CDR3 region has 15 residues. The CDR3 sequence is CASSLATGGPDTQYF. The DNA of the CDR3 is TGTGCCAGCAGCTTAGCCACAGGGGGGCCAGATACGCAGTATTTT.

The chain has TRBV27 and TRBJ2-7; D might be TRBD1 (6 bases). The germline V gene encodes CDR1 MNHEY and CDR2 SMNVEV (reference sequence). Trimming cost V 2 bases and J 2 bases, with 22 bases left between them. The length of the CDR3 is 18 residues. CDR3 region: CASSLVGALPPTAYEQYF. Here the CDR3 DNA reads TGTGCCAGCAGTTTAGTGGGGGCCCTCCCTCCAACCGCCTACGAGCAGTACTTC.